This record covers a single TCR beta chain. What it binds is not known. V was pared by 5 bases and J by 3 bases, with 10 bases between. CDR3 length: 13 residues. CDR1 is MNHNS, CDR2 SASEGT, per germline. TCRdb independently ran MiXCR on the reads; one entry per CDR3 protein. Altogether 100,000 to 150,000 distinct CDR3 sequences are present, about 31% being singletons, with the ten largest covering 58%. The data were taken from a study of T cell repertoires in cytomegalovirus infection. Study information: CMV infection plus the matching HLA type was flagged by public TCR beta signatures. The study's findings and limits: What dominated the ex vivo response were HLA-C-restricted CMV-specific TCR beta clonotypes.

The chain combines TRBV6-1 with TRBJ1-1, with D maybe TRBD1 (5 bases). The receptor was derived from a human donor in good health (CMV status not recorded). Some clones in this sample may be carry-over from other donors' samples. The sequences come from CD8+ T cells from cultured PBMCs, collected from culture after CMV antigen stimulation. The CDR3 DNA reads as TGTGCCAGCAGTTACTGGGGGTACACTGAAGCTTTCTTT. This gives the protein CASSYWGYTEAFF.